Each of the 9 T cell receptor beta chains below was sequenced from the same sample in a study of breast tumors, draining lymph nodes, adjacent tissues. TCRdb called the multiplex PCR reads again in MiXCR, with one record for every CDR3 protein. The data contain under 150,000 distinct CDR3 sequences, 20% to 25% of them singletons. Samples came from axillary lymph nodes draining the breast cancer. Sequencing was carried out using axillary lymph node tissue. These receptors were obtained from a female donor with breast cancer. Some clones in this sample may be carry-over from other donors' samples.

The genes are TRBV5-1 and TRBJ1-5, with TRBD1 matching over 7 bases. V gave up 4 bases and J gave up 4 bases; unmatched junction bases: 8. The CDR3 loop spans 15 amino acids. Germline assignment: CDR1 SGHRS and CDR2 YFSETQ. For the CDR3, the DNA is TGCGCCAGCAGCCCGTCCGGGACAGATAATCAGCCCCAGCATTTT. Protein product: CASSPSGTDNQPQHF.

CDR3 nucleotides: TGTGCCAGCAGCCCTGGGGGCTGCGAGCAGTACTTC. It is translated as CASSPGGCEQYF. V usage is TRBV13 and J usage is TRBJ2-7; possible D gene TRBD1, 6 bases. Germline CDR1 is PRHDT and CDR2 is FYEKMQ (reference sequence). V lost 5 bases, J lost 6 bases, and 11 bases lay in between. The CDR3 spans 12 residues.

The table lists this clonotype with many counts. The junction departs from the called germline gene at one end, perhaps through a read error. The chain carries TRBV7-9 and TRBJ2-7, with 9 bases fitting TRBD1. The CDR3 contains 14 residues. Germline V lookup: CDR1 SEHNR, CDR2 FQNEAQ (reference sequence). DNA for the CDR3: TGTGTCAGCAGCGGTCCGGGACAGGGCTACGAGCAGTACTTC. Its protein is CVSSGPGQGYEQYF.

This clonotype showed up many times. The chain combines TRBV4-2 with TRBJ2-1; maybe TRBD1 (6 bases). Trimming took off 0 bases at V and 10 bases at J, with 16 bases between the two ends. CDR1 and CDR2 from the germline V gene are LGHNA and YNFKEQ. The CDR3 runs 15 residues. In DNA, the CDR3 is TGTGCCAGCAGCCAAGATCAGGGGCTATTCGGCGAGCAGTTCTTC. Amino acids: CASSQDQGLFGEQFF.

This clonotype was counted at least ten times. The J gene is TRBJ2-1, the V gene TRBV11-2, with 9 nucleotides matching TRBD2. This CDR3 has 14 amino acids. Germline V CDR1 and CDR2: SGHAT, FQNNGV. Losses at the gene ends were 3 bases for V and 6 bases for J; bases not matched to a gene: 3. The CDR3 DNA follows: TGTGCCAGCAGCTTGGTAGCGGGAGCCAATGAGCAGTTCTTC. It codes for CASSLVAGANEQFF.

In its sample, this clonotype was seen many times. The chain has TRBV15 and TRBJ1-3; no clear D. CDR1 is LNHNV, CDR2 YYDKDF, per germline (reference sequence). The V end lost 0 bases, the J end lost 0 bases, and 9 bases lay between the germline ends. CDR3 length equals 16 residues. CDR3 nucleotide sequence: TGTGCCACCAGCAGAGAGGGTTTTCCCTCTGGAAACACCATATATTTT. Protein sequence: CATSREGFPSGNTIYF.

This clonotype was counted only a few times. This chain links TRBV30 with TRBJ1-4; TRBD1 is a possible D gene (5 bases). V shed 0 bases and J shed 6 bases, with 14 bases lying between them. The CDR3 runs to 15 residues. Germline V lookup: CDR1 GTSNPN, CDR2 SVGIG (reference sequence). Here the CDR3 reads CAWSVWGRDHEKLFF. CDR3 DNA: TGTGCCTGGAGTGTATGGGGCAGGGACCATGAAAAACTGTTTTTT.

A word on this clonotype: This may stem from a read error, because a much larger clone lies one nucleotide away. It is likely a read error, because the conserved phenylalanine at the end of the CDR3 is missing. This rearrangement joins TRBV20-1 to TRBJ1-5; D is unclear. The CDR3 is 13 residues long. Germline V CDR1 and CDR2: DFQATT, SNEGSKA (reference sequence). Between the trimmed V and J ends, which lost 3 bases and 5 bases, there was a span of 11 bases. The CDR3 spells CSARQNSDQPQHL. The DNA of the CDR3 is TGCAGTGCTAGGCAGAACTCCGATCAGCCCCAGCATTTA.

V and J are TRBV11-2 and TRBJ2-2; D uncertain. The CDR3 length is 15 residues. The V gene's germline CDR1 is SGHAT and CDR2 FQNNGV. Trimming removed 1 base from V and 9 bases from J, with 15 bases in between. CDR3 bases: TGTGCCAGCAGCTTAGGTTTCGCAGGTGCTTGGGAGCTGTTTTTT. Translation: CASSLGFAGAWELFF.